The 21 T cell receptor beta chains in this list originate from one sample, sequenced in a study of blood T cell repertoires in COVID-19. Produced via immunoSEQ multiplex PCR; TCRdb's table is partial and in-frame only. The sample lists around 240,000 clones, roughly 82% seen once, with roughly 2% in the top ten. The sequencing input was PBMCs or T cells enriched from blood (not recorded which). Receptors were obtained from a woman in her fifties or sixties who had recovered from COVID-19.

The CDR3 here is CASSPGTGGKLGYTF. For the CDR3, the DNA is TGTGCCAGCAGCCCCGGGACAGGGGGTAAGCTTGGCTACACCTTC. J is TRBJ1-2 and V is TRBV6-5; TRBD1 matches at 11 bases. After removal of 6 bases from V and 7 bases from J, the junction contained 10 bases not matched to a gene. This CDR3 contains 15 residues. CDR1 MNHEY and CDR2 SVGAGI come from the germline V gene.

The chain is built from TRBV19 and TRBJ2-2, with 12 bases aligning to TRBD1. Germline V CDR1 and CDR2: LNHDA, SQIVND (reference sequence). The length of the CDR3 is 14 residues. The trim removed 6 bases at V and 4 bases at J, leaving 0 bases unmatched. The CDR3 loop is CASRGQGATGELFF. CDR3 bases: TGTGCCAGTAGGGGACAGGGGGCCACCGGGGAGCTGTTTTTT.

The chain uses TRBV25-1 and TRBJ1-3, with 8 nucleotides matching TRBD1. The CDR3 has 15 residues. Trimming took 5 bases from V and 4 from J; bases not matched to a gene: 7. CDR1 is MGHDK and CDR2 is SYGVNS in the germline V gene. The CDR3, as DNA: TGTGCCAGCAGTAGGCAGGGGGCGGGAGGAAACACCATATATTTT. Translation gives CASSRQGAGGNTIYF. Full variable domain (rest looked up from reference TRBV25-1 and TRBJ1-3): EADIYQTPRYLVIGTGKKITLECSQTMGHDKMYWYQQDPGMELHLIHYSYGVNSTEKGDLSSESTVSRIRTEHFPLTLESARPSHTSQYLCASSRQGAGGNTIYFGEGSWLTVV.

The CDR3 reads CATSDTGYQPQHF. The CDR3 DNA is TGTGCCACCAGTGATACAGGGTATCAGCCCCAGCATTTT. This rearrangement joins TRBV24-1 to TRBJ1-5; TRBD1 is a possible D gene (6 bases). Germline CDR1 is KGHDR and CDR2 is SFDVKD. The CDR3 consists of 13 residues. V was clipped by 3 bases and J by 5 bases, with 7 bases between them.

J is TRBJ2-5 and V is TRBV3-1 (or the pseudogene TRBV3-2), with 7 bases identical to TRBD2. Trimming removed 3 bases from V and 4 bases from J; junction bases left unmatched: 14. The CDR3 sequence is 17 residues long. Germline V lookup: CDR1 LGHDT, CDR2 YNNKEL (reference sequence). In DNA, the CDR3 is TGTGCCAGCAGCCATGGACTAGTGATCGGAACGCCAGAGACCCAGTACTTC. Residues: CASSHGLVIGTPETQYF.

The chain recombines TRBV4-3 with TRBJ1-2; the D is unclear. The CDR3 is made up of 16 amino acids. Per the germline V gene, CDR1 is LGHNA and CDR2 is YSLEER. The ends were cut back, 0 bases at V and 4 bases at J, with 15 bases in the middle. CDR3 amino acids: CASSQEEGAQAYGYTF. The CDR3 coding sequence is TGCGCCAGCAGCCAAGAAGAAGGTGCGCAGGCCTATGGCTACACCTTC.

This clone was counted a single time. DNA for the CDR3: TGTGCCAGCAGCGTAGAGAAGGACAACTCCTACGAGCAGTACTTC. Protein product: CASSVEKDNSYEQYF. The chain combines TRBV9 with TRBJ2-7, with D possibly matching TRBD1 (5 bases). The V and J ends lost 0 bases and 0 bases respectively, with 10 bases between them. The CDR3 runs 15 residues. Germline CDR1 SGDLS, CDR2 YYNGEE. Together with reference TRBV9 and TRBJ2-7, the CDR3 gives the full variable domain: DSGVTQTPKHLITATGQRVTLRCSPRSGDLSVYWYQQSLDQGLQFLIQYYNGEERAKGNILERFSAQQFPDLHSELNLSSLELGDSALYFCASSVEKDNSYEQYFGPGTRLTVT.

V is TRBV5-4 and J is TRBJ1-6; TRBD1 agrees at 7 bases. The length of the CDR3 is 15 residues. Germline V gives CDR1 SGHNT, CDR2 YYREEE (reference sequence). Losses at the gene ends were 4 bases for V and 8 bases for J; bases not matched to a gene: 9. CDR3 nucleotide sequence: TGTGCCAGCAGCCCGCAAGGGACAGTTGATTCACCCCTCCACTTT. It yields the protein CASSPQGTVDSPLHF.

J is TRBJ1-5 and V is TRBV28; tentative D call: TRBD1 (5 bases). Per the germline V gene, CDR1 is MDHEN and CDR2 is SYDVKM. CDR3 length: 15 amino acids. Between the trimmed V and J ends, which lost 3 bases and 6 bases, there was a span of 15 bases. The chain's CDR3 is CASSFLAGVGQPQHF. The DNA for the CDR3 is TGTGCCAGCAGTTTCTTAGCGGGGGTCGGTCAGCCCCAGCATTTT.

The chain joins TRBV7-2 to TRBJ2-1; weak D call: TRBD2 (6 bases). Trimming removed 4 bases from V and 9 bases from J, with 19 bases in between. CDR1 SGHTA and CDR2 FQGNSA come from the germline V gene. This CDR3 region has 15 residues. The CDR3 DNA is TGTGCCAGCAGCTCCTACAATGGGGGGTTAAGTGAGCAGTTCTTC. Protein sequence: CASSSYNGGLSEQFF.

The CDR3 reads CASSREASYNEQFF. In DNA form, the CDR3 reads TGTGCCAGTAGTAGGGAGGCCTCCTACAATGAGCAGTTCTTC. The rearrangement joins TRBV19 to TRBJ2-1; D is perhaps TRBD2 (6 bases). Germline V lookup: CDR1 LNHDA, CDR2 SQIVND (reference sequence). Trimming stripped 4 bases from V and 0 bases from J, with 7 bases between. This CDR3 has 14 residues.

V is TRBV4-1 and J is TRBJ1-6; 10 nucleotides line up with TRBD1. V shed 2 bases, J shed 0 bases, and the junction held 4 bases outside the gene matches. The CDR3 runs to 18 residues. Germline V CDR1 and CDR2: MGHRA, YSYEKL. The CDR3 DNA sequence: TGCGCCAGCAGCCAAAGGGGACAGGGGATCTCCTATAATTCACCCCTCCACTTT. Amino acids: CASSQRGQGISYNSPLHF.

The chain couples TRBV19 to TRBJ1-2; 9 nucleotides match TRBD1. Germline V lookup: CDR1 LNHDA, CDR2 SQIVND (reference sequence). V dropped 4 bases and J dropped 3; count of bases not matched to a gene: 3. The CDR3 is 14 amino acids. CDR3 loop: CASSRQGDDYGYTF. CDR3 nucleotides: TGTGCCAGTAGTAGACAGGGGGATGACTATGGCTACACCTTC. Drawing the rest from reference TRBV19 and TRBJ1-2, the complete variable domain is DGGITQSPKYLFRKEGQNVTLSCEQNLNHDAMYWYRQDPGQGLRLIYYSQIVNDFQKGDIAEGYSVSREKKESFPLTVTSAQKNPTAFYLCASSRQGDDYGYTFGSGTRLTVV.

This chain uses TRBV7-2 with TRBJ1-6; 7 bases agree with TRBD1. Germline-derived CDR1 and CDR2 are SGHTA and FQGNSA. The CDR3 extends over 15 amino acids. Trimming at V came to 6 bases and at J to 7 bases, leaving 9 bases not matched to a gene. The CDR3 sequence: CASRPPRGRNSPLHF. DNA of the CDR3: TGTGCCAGCAGGCCCCCCAGGGGGAGGAATTCACCCCTCCACTTT. The variable domain in full, completed from reference TRBV7-2 and TRBJ1-6, reads GAGVSQSPSNKVTEKGKDVELRCDPISGHTALYWYRQSLGQGLEFLIYFQGNSAPDKSGLPSDRFSAERTGGSVSTLTIQRTQQEDSAVYLCASRPPRGRNSPLHFGNGTRLTVT.

The chain uses TRBV30 and TRBJ1-2; perhaps TRBD1 as D (6 bases). The CDR3 is 12 residues long. Germline loops: CDR1 GTSNPN, CDR2 SVGIG (reference sequence). V lost 5 bases and J 8 bases, leaving 15 bases between the germline ends. The CDR3 DNA is TGTGCCTGGGCCATCCCCCAGGGGGGCTACACCTTC. Its translation is CAWAIPQGGYTF.

The chain combines TRBV5-1 with TRBJ1-3, with 8 bases lining up with TRBD1. CDR1 is SGHRS and CDR2 is YFSETQ in the germline V gene. Trimming cost V 4 bases and J 0 bases; bases outside gene matches: 6. The CDR3 extends over 16 amino acids. This CDR3 reads CASSTGQATSGNTIYF. In DNA form, the CDR3 reads TGCGCCAGCAGCACGGGACAGGCAACCTCTGGAAACACCATATATTTT.

The CDR3 region is CAWSADTVNQPQHF. The CDR3 nucleotides are TGTGCCTGGAGTGCGGACACGGTTAATCAGCCCCAGCATTTT. The V gene is TRBV30, the J gene TRBJ1-5; possible D gene TRBD1, 5 bases. V shed 1 base and J shed 4 bases, with 11 bases lying between them. The CDR3 is made up of 14 amino acids. The germline V gene encodes CDR1 GTSNPN and CDR2 SVGIG (reference sequence).

The table lists this clone with a few counts. The J gene is TRBJ1-1, the V gene TRBV7-6; D gene ambiguous. The CDR3 extends over 16 amino acids. Germline CDR1 is SGHVS and CDR2 is FNYEAQ. V was cut by 2 bases and J by 0 bases, with 13 bases left in between. Here the CDR3 reads CASSLSQPTMNTEAFF. The CDR3 nucleotides read TGTGCCAGCAGCTTATCACAGCCTACCATGAACACTGAAGCTTTCTTT.

The rearrangement uses TRBV11-2 and TRBJ1-3; D unclear. The CDR3 loop spans 13 amino acids. V dropped 5 bases and J dropped 2 bases, with 7 bases sitting between them. Per germline, CDR1 SGHAT and CDR2 FQNNGV. CDR3 in DNA: TGTGCCAGCAGCGCCTCGGCTGGAAACACCATATATTTT. This encodes CASSASAGNTIYF. The entire variable domain, with the rest obtained from reference TRBV11-2 and TRBJ1-3, is as follows: EAGVAQSPRYKIIEKRQSVAFWCNPISGHATLYWYQQILGQGPKLLIQFQNNGVVDDSQLPKDRFSAERLKGVDSTLKIQPAKLEDSAVYLCASSASAGNTIYFGEGSWLTVV.

The chain employs TRBV5-1 and TRBJ1-1; D ambiguous. Germline V gene lookup returns CDR1 SGHRS and CDR2 YFSETQ. This CDR3 is 16 amino acids long. Trimming took 2 bases from V and 1 from J, leaving 15 bases between them. This chain's CDR3 is CASSFSVPGWNTEAFF. For the CDR3, the DNA is TGCGCCAGCAGCTTCTCAGTCCCGGGGTGGAACACTGAAGCTTTCTTT.

This chain joins TRBV25-1 and TRBJ1-5; D unresolved. In germline, CDR1 is MGHDK, CDR2 SYGVNS. V dropped 4 bases and J dropped 1 base, with 8 bases sitting between them. The CDR3 totals 14 residues. The CDR3 sequence is CASSGTGSNQPQHF. The CDR3 nucleotides are TGTGCCAGCAGTGGGACGGGGAGCAATCAGCCCCAGCATTTT.